Listed below are T cell receptor beta chains from one sample, sequenced in a study of blood T cell repertoires in COVID-19. TCRdb's copy holds only in-frame clones and misses some; the assay was immunoSEQ multiplex PCR. Of fewer than 350,000 clones detected, nearly 90% appear once; the ten largest clones hold around 1.7%. The sample comprised PBMCs or T cells enriched from blood (not recorded which). These receptors originate from a woman between 18 and 29 years old with acute COVID-19. The CDR3 runs from the conserved cysteine through the conserved F or W.

V	J	CDR3
TRBV5-4	TRBJ2-5	CASSLVYGSGIGQETQYF
TRBV18	TRBJ1-5	CASSPRGLGQPQHF
TRBV5-4	TRBJ1-2	CASSRDRGDGYTF
TRBV3-1/TRBV3-2	TRBJ1-6	CASSQDSNSPLHF
TRBV11-3	TRBJ2-1	CASSLLGRGAKGVNEQFF
TRBV6-5	TRBJ2-3	CASSYTGTTGDTQYF
TRBV28	TRBJ2-1	CASSLAGGFYNEQFF
TRBV5-4	TRBJ1-1	CASSLKGEFRGRASEAFF
TRBV7-8	TRBJ2-7	CASIPRGQVHEQYF
TRBV28	TRBJ1-6	CAAGWQGGNSPLHF
TRBV18	TRBJ2-7	CASSASGGRPLEQYF
TRBV7-3	TRBJ2-1	CASSFAGADEQFF
TRBV10-1	TRBJ2-1	CASSEEPGEQFF
TRBV5-1	TRBJ2-1	CASSLKGLDIDDEQFF
TRBV7-2	TRBJ1-4	CASSLGGRVEKLFF
TRBV28	TRBJ2-3	CASNIAGSTDTQYF
TRBV4-1	TRBJ1-1	CASSRWRNTEAFF
TRBV12-1	TRBJ2-2	CASPHRGGRAGTGELFF
TRBV18	TRBJ1-3	CASSPRMASGNTIYF
TRBV19	TRBJ2-7	CASSAPGRALYEQYF
TRBV11-2	TRBJ2-1	CASSLSGSAAYNEQFF
TRBV18	TRBJ1-1	CASSPRQVENTEAFF
TRBV27	TRBJ1-6	CASSLSFDRGNSPLHF
TRBV10-1	TRBJ2-7	CASRHIPSGQGPLAIRSYEQYF
TRBV28	TRBJ2-7	CASSLRQSYEQYF
TRBV10-2	TRBJ1-5	CASSHRGLGQPQHF
TRBV28	TRBJ2-7	CASSLSSYEQYF
TRBV19	TRBJ2-1	CASSIGTSGKDEQFF